The 3 T cell receptor beta chains below were found in one sample sequenced in a study of vaccination effects on CD4 cells after COVID-19. The authors isolated CD4+ T cells after around 9 days of culture. Participants completed two doses of the BNT162b2 or mRNA-1273 vaccine. Sequenced by immunoSEQ multiplex PCR; TCRdb stores in-frame clones only, minus some. Among tens of thousands of clones listed, roughly 73% were seen once. What these receptors recognize is not known. The sample in question was CD4+ T cells from PBMCs cultured without peptide, obtained after COVID-19 vaccination. These TCRs come from a human donor who received a COVID-19 vaccine.

Only one count was recorded for this clone. The V and J genes are TRBV24-1 and TRBJ2-3, with D hard to call. Trimming pared 3 bases from V and 4 bases from J, leaving 10 bases between. Germline lookup yields CDR1 KGHDR and CDR2 SFDVKD. The CDR3 is 14 residues long. CDR3 DNA: TGTGCCACCAGTGATCCCAGACGCGCAGATACGCAGTATTTT. Its protein product is CATSDPRRADTQYF.

J is TRBJ2-7 and V is TRBV21-1; the table calls TRBD1, which could not be checked here. TRBV21-1 is described as a pseudogene. The CDR3 covers 17 residues. The CDR3 nucleotides read TGTGCCAGCAGCACCGGCCCCACACAGGGGAACCCCTACGAGCAGTACGTC. As protein: CASSTGPTQGNPYEQYV.

The chain employs TRBV2 and TRBJ2-1, with 8 positions matching TRBD2. Trimming removed 7 bases from V and 4 bases from J; junction bases left unmatched: 9. The germline CDR1 and CDR2 sequences are SNHLY and FYNNEI. The length of the CDR3 is 15 residues. Here the CDR3 reads CASIWGSGNYNEQFF. The CDR3 DNA is TGTGCCAGCATTTGGGGTAGCGGGAATTACAATGAGCAGTTCTTC. Filled out from reference TRBV2 and TRBJ2-1, the complete variable domain reads EPEVTQTPSHQVTQMGQEVILRCVPISNHLYFYWYRQILGQKVEFLVSFYNNEISEKSEIFDDQFSVERPDGSNFTLKIRSTKLEDSAMYFCASIWGSGNYNEQFFGPGTRLTVL.